These 32 T cell receptor beta chains came from one sample sequenced in a study of vaccination effects on CD4 cells after COVID-19. With approximately 9 days of culture completed, CD4+ T cells were isolated. Of the BNT162b2 and mRNA-1273 vaccines, participants received two doses of one or the other. Method: immunoSEQ multiplex PCR; TCRdb's copy keeps in-frame clones and lacks some. The top ten clones hold 2% to 2.5% of a sample with tens of thousands of clones, over 70% of them seen once. These receptors have no known antigen. Here the sequenced sample was CD4+ T cells from PBMCs cultured without peptide, taken after COVID-19 vaccination. Receptor source: a human donor who received a COVID-19 vaccine.

This clone was picked up one time. V and J are TRBV9 and TRBJ2-2; 12 positions match TRBD2. Germline-derived CDR1 and CDR2 are SGDLS and YYNGEE. The CDR3 extends over 17 amino acids. V lost 3 bases to trimming and J lost 3 bases; unmatched junction nucleotides: 6. This chain's CDR3 is CASSESSGGDYTGELFF. As DNA, the CDR3 is TGTGCCAGCAGCGAGTCTAGCGGGGGGGATTACACCGGGGAGCTGTTTTTT. Filled out from reference TRBV9 and TRBJ2-2, the complete variable domain reads DSGVTQTPKHLITATGQRVTLRCSPRSGDLSVYWYQQSLDQGLQFLIQYYNGEERAKGNILERFSAQQFPDLHSELNLSSLELGDSALYFCASSESSGGDYTGELFFGEGSRLTVL.

This chain uses TRBV5-4 with TRBJ2-1; possible D gene TRBD1, 5 bases. CDR1 and CDR2 from the germline V gene are SGHNT and YYREEE (reference sequence). Trimming removed 2 bases from V and 10 bases from J, with 13 bases in between. The CDR3 is 13 amino acids. CDR3 in DNA: TGTGCCAGCAGCTTTACCCAGGGTTGGGAGCAGTTCTTC. Protein product: CASSFTQGWEQFF.

The sample holds a few counts of this clone. The chain is built from TRBV11-3 and TRBJ1-2; D perhaps matches TRBD1 (6 bases). Germline V gives CDR1 SGHNT, CDR2 YENEEA. The CDR3 loop spans 15 amino acids. With 7 bases removed from V and 2 bases from J, the gap between germline ends came to 17 bases. The CDR3 protein is CASNQPRTGNYGYTF. The CDR3 coding sequence is TGTGCCAGCAACCAACCCCGTACAGGGAACTATGGCTACACCTTC.

The chain employs TRBV3-1 (or the pseudogene TRBV3-2) and TRBJ2-1, with D maybe TRBD1 (5 bases). This CDR3 comprises 13 residues. With 1 base removed from V and 4 bases from J, the gap between germline ends came to 5 bases. Per the germline V gene, CDR1 is LGHDT and CDR2 is YNNKEL (reference sequence). CDR3 in DNA: TGTGCCAGCAGCCAAGGACAGTACAATGAGCAGTTCTTC. It codes for CASSQGQYNEQFF.

The rearrangement uses TRBV19 and TRBJ1-4, with D unclear. Germline CDR1 is LNHDA and CDR2 is SQIVND (reference sequence). CDR3 length: 13 amino acids. Deletions cut 9 bases from V and 8 bases from J, with 16 bases between. CDR3 protein: CASKRRSLEKLFF. As DNA, the CDR3 is TGTGCCAGCAAAAGACGGTCGTTGGAAAAACTGTTTTTT.

J is TRBJ1-4 and V is TRBV4-2, with D tentatively TRBD1 (6 bases). CDR3 length: 17 amino acids. The germline gives CDR1 LGHNA, CDR2 YNFKEQ. With 0 bases removed from V and 3 bases from J, the gap between germline ends came to 14 bases. CDR3 bases: TGTGCCAGCAGCCAAGATTGGCAGGGGCTATCTAATGAAAAACTGTTTTTT. The encoded protein is CASSQDWQGLSNEKLFF.

The chain employs TRBV4-1 and TRBJ1-1; 8 nucleotides agree with TRBD1. The CDR3 length is 19 residues. Germline CDR1 reads MGHRA; CDR2 reads YSYEKL. J gave up 1 base and V 1 base, and 14 bases lay outside the gene matches. The CDR3 sequence is CASSQVTTGALRTNTEAFF. CDR3 nucleotides: TGCGCCAGCAGCCAAGTGACGACAGGGGCTCTTCGTACGAACACTGAAGCTTTCTTT.

The V call is TRBV5-1, the J call TRBJ2-5; 8 nucleotides match TRBD1. CDR3 length equals 14 residues. Germline lookup yields CDR1 SGHRS and CDR2 YFSETQ. J gave up 3 bases and V 1 base, and 2 bases lay outside the gene matches. The CDR3 coding sequence is TGCGCCAGCAGCTTGTCGACAGGGGAAGAGACCCAGTACTTC. The encoded protein is CASSLSTGEETQYF.

The CDR3 is CASSVEGQGGPATDTQYF. CDR3 DNA sequence: TGTGCCAGCAGCGTAGAGGGACAGGGCGGCCCAGCCACAGATACGCAGTATTTT. The rearrangement joins TRBV9 to TRBJ2-3, with 9 bases that match TRBD1. CDR1 SGDLS and CDR2 YYNGEE come from the germline V gene. This CDR3 is built from 18 residues. Losses at the gene ends were 0 bases for V and 2 bases for J; bases not matched to a gene: 10. The full variable domain, rest sourced from reference TRBV9 and TRBJ2-3, is DSGVTQTPKHLITATGQRVTLRCSPRSGDLSVYWYQQSLDQGLQFLIQYYNGEERAKGNILERFSAQQFPDLHSELNLSSLELGDSALYFCASSVEGQGGPATDTQYFGPGTRLTVL.

This clone was seen only a few times. The rearrangement links TRBV30 to TRBJ2-2; the D gene is possibly TRBD2 (7 bases). Trimming took off 3 bases at V and 6 bases at J, with 17 bases between the two ends. The CDR3 spans 15 residues. Germline CDR1 reads GTSNPN; CDR2 reads SVGIG (reference sequence). The CDR3 DNA sequence: TGTGCCTGGAGGTCTGCGGGGGAGGGGGCCGGGGAGCTGTTTTTT. This codes for CAWRSAGEGAGELFF.

The rearrangement uses TRBV7-2 and TRBJ2-2; 7 bases line up with TRBD1. V lost 2 bases, J lost 4 bases, and 4 bases stayed unmatched. The CDR3 is 15 amino acids. Germline V lookup: CDR1 SGHTA, CDR2 FQGNSA. The CDR3 DNA reads as TGTGCCAGCAGCTTAATGGGACAGTCCACCGGGGAGCTGTTTTTT. As protein: CASSLMGQSTGELFF.

A few counts support this clone. The chain links TRBV4-2 to TRBJ1-1; perhaps TRBD1 as D (5 bases). V was cut by 1 base and J by 1 base, with 10 bases left in between. Germline-derived CDR1 and CDR2 are LGHNA and YNFKEQ. CDR3 length: 15 amino acids. This CDR3 is CASSQARTGNTEAFF. The CDR3 region has the DNA TGTGCCAGCAGCCAAGCCCGCACAGGGAACACTGAAGCTTTCTTT.

This chain links TRBV9 with TRBJ2-2; a weak D match, TRBD2 (7 bases). The CDR3 spans 17 residues. V lost 4 bases to trimming and J lost 6 bases, with 22 bases between them. Germline CDR1 reads SGDLS; CDR2 reads YYNGEE. The CDR3 coding sequence is TGTGCCAGCAGCCCGGACTGGGGGGGGGCTGGAGCCGGGGAGCTGTTTTTT. It yields the protein CASSPDWGGAGAGELFF. The whole variable domain, remainder taken from reference TRBV9 and TRBJ2-2, is DSGVTQTPKHLITATGQRVTLRCSPRSGDLSVYWYQQSLDQGLQFLIQYYNGEERAKGNILERFSAQQFPDLHSELNLSSLELGDSALYFCASSPDWGGAGAGELFFGEGSRLTVL.

The J gene is TRBJ2-5, the V gene TRBV18; D possibly corresponds to TRBD1 (5 bases). The CDR3 has 13 residues. Deletions cut 6 bases from V and 1 base from J, with 9 bases between. Germline lookup yields CDR1 KGHSH and CDR2 LQKENI. CDR3 sequence (DNA): TGTGCCAGCTCCCCCGACAGCCAAGAGACCCAGTACTTC. Translation: CASSPDSQETQYF.

This chain joins TRBV18 and TRBJ1-2, with D possibly being TRBD1 (6 bases). This CDR3 is 13 amino acids long. CDR1 KGHSH and CDR2 LQKENI come from the germline V gene. Trimming shortened V by 5 bases and J by 8 bases, and 15 bases separated the two germline ends. CDR3 coding DNA: TGTGCCAGCTCAAGGACAGAGGGGCGAGGCTACACCTTC. It encodes CASSRTEGRGYTF.

This clone occurred a few times. The gene calls are TRBV2 and TRBJ2-2, with 8 bases that match TRBD1. Trimming cost V 9 bases and J 1 base; bases outside gene matches: 7. CDR3 length: 15 amino acids. Germline CDR1 reads SNHLY; CDR2 reads FYNNEI. The CDR3 here is CASKTGTGNTGELFF. The CDR3, as DNA: TGTGCCAGTAAGACCGGGACAGGGAACACCGGGGAGCTGTTTTTT.

In its sample, this clone was seen a few times. The chain is built from TRBV19 and TRBJ1-5; D call uncertain. Germline assignment: CDR1 LNHDA and CDR2 SQIVND (reference sequence). The V and J ends lost 3 bases and 1 base respectively, with 10 bases between them. The CDR3 extends over 15 amino acids. CDR3 protein: CASSILGNSNQPQHF. The CDR3 nucleotides are TGTGCCAGTAGTATTTTAGGGAACAGCAATCAGCCCCAGCATTTT.

The CDR3 bases are TGTGCCAGCAGTAATACAGGGGCATGGTATGGCTACACCTTC. Translated: CASSNTGAWYGYTF. V and J are TRBV6-2 or TRBV6-3 and TRBJ1-2; TRBD1 aligns across 7 bases. The length of the CDR3 is 14 residues. The trim removed 5 bases at V and 5 bases at J, leaving 8 bases unmatched. CDR1 MNHEY and CDR2 SVGEGT come from the germline V gene.

This clone was observed a few times. The chain combines TRBV5-1 with TRBJ2-5; the match to TRBD1 covers 8 bases. The V segment lost 7 bases and the J segment 2 bases; nucleotides outside the gene matches: 7. The CDR3 has 14 amino acids. Germline loops: CDR1 SGHRS, CDR2 YFSETQ. CDR3 region: CASARTGQQETQYF. DNA for the CDR3: TGCGCCAGCGCCCGGACAGGGCAACAAGAGACCCAGTACTTC.

This clone is a singleton in its sample. V gene TRBV28 combines with J gene TRBJ2-7; 8 nucleotides match TRBD1. CDR1 MDHEN and CDR2 SYDVKM come from the germline V gene. This CDR3 is built from 14 residues. With 4 bases clipped from V and 4 bases from J, the junction kept 6 bases outside the gene matches. DNA of the CDR3: TGTGCCAGCAGTTCCGGGACAGGCTTATACGAGCAGTACGTC. This translates into CASSSGTGLYEQYV.

The genes are TRBV4-1 and TRBJ1-2, with unresolved D. This CDR3 region has 14 residues. Per the germline V gene, CDR1 is MGHRA and CDR2 is YSYEKL. V gave up 0 bases and J gave up 2 bases, with 7 bases separating them. DNA of the CDR3: TGCGCCAGCAGCCAAGAGAAGGTAAACTATGGCTACACCTTC. Its protein is CASSQEKVNYGYTF.

This chain links TRBV7-9 with TRBJ1-4; TRBD1 matches 7 bases. Germline V gene data show CDR1 as SEHNR and CDR2 as FQNEAQ (reference sequence). This CDR3 comprises 15 residues. V lost 4 bases to trimming and J lost 7 bases; unmatched junction nucleotides: 9. CDR3 in amino acids: CASSYAGGGSEKLFF. CDR3 bases: TGTGCCAGCAGCTACGCAGGGGGAGGAAGTGAAAAACTGTTTTTT.

The genes are TRBV6-2 or TRBV6-3 and TRBJ2-4, with 12 nucleotides matching TRBD1. In germline, CDR1 is MNHEY, CDR2 SVGEGT. This CDR3 spans 18 amino acids. Trimming at V came to 2 bases and at J to 1 base, leaving 6 bases not matched to a gene. The CDR3 here is CASSYGTGGAVAKNIQYF. DNA for the CDR3: TGTGCCAGCAGTTACGGGACAGGGGGCGCAGTGGCCAAAAACATTCAGTACTTC.

This clone has more than one count but fewer than ten. The genes are TRBV6-6 and TRBJ2-1; a possible D gene is TRBD1 (6 bases). Germline V gives CDR1 MNHNY, CDR2 SVGAGI (reference sequence). The CDR3 is 15 amino acids. Trimming removed 6 bases at V and 0 bases at J, with 12 bases between. CDR3 loop: CASRPDRYSYNEQFF. CDR3 DNA sequence: TGTGCCAGCAGGCCCGACAGGTACTCCTACAATGAGCAGTTCTTC.

The rearrangement links TRBV4-1 to TRBJ1-2, with D tentatively TRBD1 (5 bases). Trimming removed 4 bases from V and 4 bases from J, with 13 bases in between. This CDR3 is 14 amino acids long. From germline, CDR1 is MGHRA and CDR2 YSYEKL. CDR3 DNA sequence: TGCGCCAGCAGCCCAATGGGGGGTACCTATGGCTACACCTTC. Encoded protein: CASSPMGGTYGYTF.

CDR3 in amino acids: CASSTTGGNTEAFF. The CDR3 DNA is TGTGCCAGCAGCACCACAGGGGGTAACACTGAAGCTTTCTTT. V is TRBV9 and J is TRBJ1-1, with 8 bases matching TRBD1. Per the germline V gene, CDR1 is SGDLS and CDR2 is YYNGEE. V shed 4 bases, J shed 2 bases, and the junction held 4 bases outside the gene matches. The CDR3 sequence is 14 residues long.

The chain combines TRBV4-2 with TRBJ2-3, with 14 bases aligning to TRBD2. In germline, CDR1 is LGHNA, CDR2 YNFKEQ. The CDR3 loop spans 16 amino acids. V shed 3 bases and J 8 bases; nucleotides not matched to a gene: 7. CDR3 sequence: CASSHQTSGGAATQYF. The CDR3 bases are TGTGCCAGCAGCCACCAGACTAGCGGGGGGGCCGCTACGCAGTATTTT.

This chain joins TRBV19 and TRBJ1-6; D not resolved. V gave up 7 bases and J gave up 2 bases, with 12 bases separating them. Germline values: CDR1 LNHDA, CDR2 SQIVND (reference sequence). This CDR3 comprises 15 residues. The CDR3: CASKKGNPYNSPLHF. The CDR3 DNA sequence: TGTGCCAGTAAGAAGGGAAACCCCTATAATTCACCCCTCCACTTT.

This clone was picked up a small number of times. The chain recombines TRBV12-3 or TRBV12-4 with TRBJ2-3; D gene ambiguous. Trimming took off 2 bases at V and 6 bases at J, with 3 bases between the two ends. CDR3 length: 11 residues. The CDR3 coding sequence is TGTGCCAGCAGTTTAACGGATACGCAGTATTTT. This gives the protein CASSLTDTQYF.

This clone was observed a single time. The chain is built from TRBV28 and TRBJ1-4; TRBD1 might be the D (6 bases). V was clipped by 3 bases and J by 5 bases, with 16 bases between them. Germline-derived CDR1 and CDR2 are MDHEN and SYDVKM. This CDR3 spans 16 amino acids. CDR3 sequence reads: CASSFIKGGRNEKLFF. DNA of the CDR3: TGTGCCAGCAGTTTTATAAAAGGGGGACGAAATGAAAAACTGTTTTTT.

The chain carries TRBV30 and TRBJ2-7; D might be TRBD1 (6 bases). Trimming shortened V by 3 bases and J by 6 bases, and 21 bases separated the two germline ends. The CDR3 loop spans 15 amino acids. The germline gives CDR1 GTSNPN, CDR2 SVGIG (reference sequence). The CDR3 is CAWRPQGPGKREQYV. The CDR3 DNA reads TGTGCCTGGAGGCCCCAGGGGCCGGGGAAGCGCGAGCAGTACGTC.

This clone was observed a few times. The CDR3 sequence: CSVKTGSDTQYF. The DNA of the CDR3 is TGCAGCGTTAAAACCGGATCAGATACGCAGTATTTT. The chain employs TRBV29-1 and TRBJ2-3, with D unresolved. Looked up from germline, CDR1 is SQVTM and CDR2 is ANQGSEA. The CDR3 is made up of 12 amino acids. The germline V and J ends were trimmed by 5 bases and 4 bases, with 10 bases remaining between them.